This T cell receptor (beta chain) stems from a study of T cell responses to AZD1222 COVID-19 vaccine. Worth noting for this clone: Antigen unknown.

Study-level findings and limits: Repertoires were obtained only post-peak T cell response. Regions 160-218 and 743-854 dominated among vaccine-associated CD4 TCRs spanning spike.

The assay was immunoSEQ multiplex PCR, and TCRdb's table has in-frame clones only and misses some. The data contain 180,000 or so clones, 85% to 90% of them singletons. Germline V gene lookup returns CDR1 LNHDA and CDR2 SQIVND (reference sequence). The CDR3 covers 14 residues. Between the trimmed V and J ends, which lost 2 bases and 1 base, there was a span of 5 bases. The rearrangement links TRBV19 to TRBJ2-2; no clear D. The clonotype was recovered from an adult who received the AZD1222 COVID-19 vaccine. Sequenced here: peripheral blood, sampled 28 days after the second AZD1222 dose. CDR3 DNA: TGTGCCAGTAGTATAATCAGGAACACCGGGGAGCTGTTTTTT. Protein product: CASSIIRNTGELFF.